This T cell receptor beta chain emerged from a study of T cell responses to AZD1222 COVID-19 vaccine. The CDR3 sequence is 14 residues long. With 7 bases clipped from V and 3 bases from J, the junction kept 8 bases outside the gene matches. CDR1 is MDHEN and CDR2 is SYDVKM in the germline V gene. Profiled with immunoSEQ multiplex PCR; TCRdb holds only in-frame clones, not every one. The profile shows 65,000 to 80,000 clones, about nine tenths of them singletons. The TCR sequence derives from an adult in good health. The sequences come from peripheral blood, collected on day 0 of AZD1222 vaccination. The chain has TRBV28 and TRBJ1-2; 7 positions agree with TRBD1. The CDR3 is CASTTGTAYYGYTF. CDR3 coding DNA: TGTGCCAGCACTACCGGGACAGCATACTATGGCTACACCTTC.